The 32 T cell receptor beta chains given below trace back to one sample, sequenced in a study of CD8+ T cells in alopecia areata. Sequencing used cDNA as its template, made by extracting RNA and reverse transcribing it. Profiled with immunoSEQ multiplex PCR; TCRdb holds only in-frame clones, not every one. The data hold 140,000 to 150,000 clones, with about half observed a single time. The sample was CD4+ T cells sorted from blood, taken at week 0. All receptors derive from a human donor with alopecia areata.

The sample holds a few counts of this clone. J is TRBJ1-5 and V is TRBV19; 7 nucleotides align to TRBD1. The germline V gene has CDR1 LNHDA and CDR2 SQIVND (reference sequence). The CDR3 has 16 amino acids. The ends lost 5 bases at V and 0 bases at J; junction bases unmatched: 7. CDR3 sequence: CASSPRGSGSNQPQHF. Written as DNA, the CDR3 is TGTGCCAGTAGTCCCAGGGGGAGTGGTAGCAATCAGCCCCAGCATTTT.

This clone was seen at least ten times. The J gene is TRBJ2-5, the V gene TRBV30, with 10 bases identical to TRBD1. Losses at the gene ends were 3 bases for V and 7 bases for J; bases not matched to a gene: 8. The CDR3 has 14 residues. Germline CDR1 GTSNPN, CDR2 SVGIG (reference sequence). CDR3 nucleotide sequence: TGTGCCTGGAGGGGACAGGGGATAATGGGGACCCAGTACTTC. Its protein is CAWRGQGIMGTQYF.

This clone was seen a handful of times. The CDR3 reads CASSQDDGRGTDTQYF. The CDR3 DNA sequence: TGTGCCAGCAGCCAAGATGACGGGAGAGGCACAGATACGCAGTATTTT. The chain has TRBV4-2 and TRBJ2-3; D possibly corresponds to TRBD2 (6 bases). Trimming left V 0 bases short and J 1 base short, with 11 bases between. Germline-derived CDR1 and CDR2 are LGHNA and YNFKEQ. The CDR3 is made up of 16 amino acids.

The chain uses TRBV6-5 and TRBJ1-2; D unclear. This CDR3 spans 11 amino acids. Germline V gene data show CDR1 as MNHEY and CDR2 as SVGAGI. The V end lost 6 bases, the J end lost 2 bases, and 4 bases lay between the germline ends. CDR3 sequence (DNA): TGTGCCAGCAGACAGAACTATGGCTACACCTTC. This codes for CASRQNYGYTF.

The chain is built from TRBV29-1 and TRBJ2-3; 7 nucleotides line up with TRBD2. This CDR3 is 11 amino acids long. The germline CDR1 and CDR2 sequences are SQVTM and ANQGSEA. DNA of the CDR3: TGCGCCGGCGGGAGAAGTGATACGCAGTATTTT. Its translation is CAGGRSDTQYF.

V usage is TRBV7-2 and J usage is TRBJ2-2; D is unclear. Looked up from germline, CDR1 is SGHTA and CDR2 is FQGNSA. The CDR3 runs to 15 residues. Trimming removed 1 base at V and 0 bases at J, with 6 bases between. CDR3 amino acids: CASSLVGPNTGELFF. The CDR3 DNA sequence: TGTGCCAGCAGCTTAGTCGGGCCGAACACCGGGGAGCTGTTTTTT.

The V and J genes are TRBV2 and TRBJ2-3; D is possibly TRBD1 (6 bases). CDR3 length equals 15 residues. Trimming shortened V by 4 bases and J by 6 bases, and 17 bases separated the two germline ends. Germline CDR1 reads SNHLY; CDR2 reads FYNNEI. The CDR3 sequence is CASSGTNRDHDTQYF. In DNA form, the CDR3 reads TGTGCCAGCAGTGGAACTAACAGGGACCACGATACGCAGTATTTT.

The sample holds a few counts of this clone. J is TRBJ2-3 and V is TRBV4-2; 8 nucleotides align to TRBD2. In germline, CDR1 is LGHNA, CDR2 YNFKEQ. The CDR3 runs to 16 residues. V was clipped by 0 bases and J by 0 bases; unmatched bases: 2. The DNA for the CDR3 is TGTGCCAGCAGCCAAGAAGCGGGAGCTAGCACAGATACGCAGTATTTT. Protein sequence: CASSQEAGASTDTQYF.

This clone was observed a handful of times. In DNA, the CDR3 is TGTGCCATCAGGGACAGTGGCGGGACCCAGTACTTC. It translates to CAIRDSGGTQYF. This rearrangement joins TRBV10-3 to TRBJ2-5; tentatively, D is TRBD1 (6 bases). CDR3 size: 12 residues. V was shortened by 6 bases and J by 7 bases, with 12 bases between the two germline ends. CDR1 is ENHRY and CDR2 is SYGVKD in the germline V gene.

This clone was seen more than once but under ten times. This chain links TRBV29-1 with TRBJ2-2, with D possibly matching TRBD2 (6 bases). CDR3 length: 14 residues. The V gene lost 5 bases and the J gene lost 2 bases, with 12 bases spanning the gap. The germline CDR1 and CDR2 sequences are SQVTM and ANQGSEA. CDR3 nucleotides: TGCAGCGTTTCACGGGAGATTAACACCGGGGAGCTGTTTTTT. It yields the protein CSVSREINTGELFF.

The V and J genes are TRBV29-1 and TRBJ2-3; D is uncertain. The V and J ends lost 6 bases and 0 bases respectively, with 10 bases between them. Germline V CDR1 and CDR2: SQVTM, ANQGSEA. This CDR3 is 13 amino acids long. The DNA for the CDR3 is TGCAGCGTCCTACGGGCTAGCACAGATACGCAGTATTTT. It translates to CSVLRASTDTQYF.

This chain connects TRBV2 to TRBJ2-4; D gene ambiguous. The CDR3 totals 10 residues. Germline V CDR1 and CDR2: SNHLY, FYNNEI. V was pared by 3 bases and J by 9 bases, with 3 bases between. CDR3 bases: TGTGCCAGCAGTGATGTCATTCAGTACTTC. Translating it yields CASSDVIQYF.

J is TRBJ2-7 and V is TRBV25-1; TRBD2 might be the D (5 bases). The germline V gene has CDR1 MGHDK and CDR2 SYGVNS. Trimming removed 0 bases at V and 0 bases at J, with 12 bases between. The CDR3 loop spans 16 amino acids. The CDR3 sequence: CASSEYGLAGSYEQYF. CDR3 coding DNA: TGTGCCAGCAGTGAATACGGGCTCGCGGGCTCCTACGAGCAGTACTTC.

As for this clone: At the DNA level, this CDR3 is encoded by other sequences in the same sample as well. The V and J genes are TRBV9 and TRBJ2-5; 7 nucleotides match TRBD1. Germline CDR1 and CDR2: SGDLS and YYNGEE. The V gene end was trimmed by 3 bases and the J gene end by 3 bases; junction bases not matched to a gene: 5. The CDR3 length is 14 residues. This CDR3 reads CASSAPGTEETQYF. The CDR3 region has the DNA TGTGCCAGCAGCGCCCCCGGGACAGAAGAGACCCAGTACTTC. Complete variable domain (other parts from reference TRBV9 and TRBJ2-5): DSGVTQTPKHLITATGQRVTLRCSPRSGDLSVYWYQQSLDQGLQFLIQYYNGEERAKGNILERFSAQQFPDLHSELNLSSLELGDSALYFCASSAPGTEETQYFGPGTRLLVL.

The chain combines TRBV30 with TRBJ1-1; TRBD1 matches 8 bases. Germline V lookup: CDR1 GTSNPN, CDR2 SVGIG (reference sequence). The CDR3 spans 13 residues. V lost 5 bases, J lost 5 bases, and 7 bases stayed unmatched. The CDR3 region has the DNA TGTGCCTGGGTGACAGGGGCCGCGACTGAAGCTTTCTTT. This codes for CAWVTGAATEAFF.

The J gene is TRBJ1-1, the V gene TRBV7-2; D gene unclear. CDR3 length equals 13 residues. The ends were cut back, 2 bases at V and 4 bases at J, with 8 bases in the middle. The germline V gene has CDR1 SGHTA and CDR2 FQGNSA. The CDR3 is CASSLFRGTEAFF. CDR3 coding DNA: TGTGCCAGCAGCTTATTCCGGGGCACTGAAGCTTTCTTT.

Concerning this clone: Other nucleotide sequences in the sample specify the same CDR3. The chain has TRBV29-1 and TRBJ1-5; possible D gene TRBD1, 5 bases. This CDR3 spans 12 amino acids. The ends were cut back, 6 bases at V and 3 bases at J, with 9 bases in the middle. Per the germline V gene, CDR1 is SQVTM and CDR2 is ANQGSEA. The CDR3 nucleotides are TGCAGCGTCCGGGACTCCAATCAGCCCCAGCATTTT. Its translation: CSVRDSNQPQHF.

The chain couples TRBV4-2 to TRBJ2-3, with 10 bases aligning to TRBD2. The CDR3 has 18 residues. With 2 bases clipped from V and 4 bases from J, the junction kept 12 bases outside the gene matches. Germline lookup yields CDR1 LGHNA and CDR2 YNFKEQ. As DNA, the CDR3 is TGTGCCAGCAGCCAAAGATCGGTTGCTAGCGGGAGTTCAGATACGCAGTATTTT. Residues: CASSQRSVASGSSDTQYF.

This clone was seen more than once but under ten times. The V call is TRBV19, the J call TRBJ2-1; no definite D call. Trimming took 6 bases from V and 12 from J, leaving 15 bases between them. The germline V gene encodes CDR1 LNHDA and CDR2 SQIVND (reference sequence). This CDR3 contains 12 residues. The chain's CDR3 is CASSNGGFVQFF. The CDR3 nucleotides read TGTGCCAGTAGCAACGGTGGCTTTGTGCAGTTCTTC.

A few counts support this clone. The V gene is TRBV5-1, the J gene TRBJ2-5; D unresolved. The CDR3 has 14 residues. The germline CDR1 and CDR2 sequences are SGHRS and YFSETQ. Trimming cost V 3 bases and J 3 bases, with 12 bases left between them. The CDR3 DNA follows: TGCGCCAGCAGCTCCTATAGTATCAAAGAGACCCAGTACTTC. The encoded protein is CASSSYSIKETQYF. The full variable domain, completed using reference TRBV5-1 and TRBJ2-5, is KAGVTQTPRYLIKTRGQQVTLSCSPISGHRSVSWYQQTPGQGLQFLFEYFSETQRNKGNFPGRFSGRQFSNSRSEMNVSTLELGDSALYLCASSSYSIKETQYFGPGTRLLVL.

This clone turned up a few times. The chain is built from TRBV23-1 and TRBJ2-4, with D possibly matching TRBD1 (5 bases). TRBV23-1 is treated as an ORF (open reading frame) with a function not yet certain. CDR3 length: 19 amino acids. Trimming stripped 0 bases from V and 0 bases from J, with 18 bases between. CDR3 residues: CASSQSESAGLLAKNIQYF. The DNA of the CDR3 is TGCGCCAGCAGTCAATCTGAGTCTGCAGGGCTATTAGCCAAAAACATTCAGTACTTC.

This chain uses TRBV7-2 with TRBJ2-2; maybe TRBD2 (6 bases). The CDR3 has 16 residues. V lost 5 bases, J lost 4 bases, and 17 bases lay in between. Germline V lookup: CDR1 SGHTA, CDR2 FQGNSA. The CDR3 reads CASSALTRGVTGELFF. The CDR3 nucleotides are TGTGCCAGCAGCGCCCTGACTAGGGGTGTCACCGGGGAGCTGTTTTTT.

This clone appeared a few times. The chain links TRBV7-9 to TRBJ2-7, with D uncertain. This CDR3 spans 12 amino acids. V was clipped by 4 bases and J by 3 bases, with 7 bases between them. CDR1 and CDR2 from the germline V gene are SEHNR and FQNEAQ (reference sequence). The CDR3 here is CASSSYGYEQYF. DNA for the CDR3: TGTGCCAGCAGCTCGTACGGCTACGAGCAGTACTTC.

This clone has only a few counts. The chain couples TRBV30 to TRBJ1-5; maybe TRBD1 (5 bases). The CDR3 contains 16 residues. V lost 3 bases to trimming and J lost 5 bases, with 20 bases between them. Looked up from germline, CDR1 is GTSNPN and CDR2 is SVGIG (reference sequence). The CDR3 sequence: CAWSSGGSGSHQPQHF. In DNA, the CDR3 is TGTGCCTGGAGCTCTGGGGGGTCAGGGTCCCATCAGCCCCAGCATTTT.

The V call is TRBV30, the J call TRBJ2-1; 7 nucleotides agree with TRBD1. CDR3 length: 11 amino acids. Looked up from germline, CDR1 is GTSNPN and CDR2 is SVGIG (reference sequence). The V gene end was trimmed by 4 bases and the J gene end by 11 bases; junction bases not matched to a gene: 5. This CDR3 is CAWTRTGKQFF. In DNA form, the CDR3 reads TGTGCCTGGACTCGGACAGGCAAGCAGTTCTTC.

The V call is TRBV7-7, the J call TRBJ2-2, with TRBD1 identical over 10 bases. Germline CDR1 and CDR2: SSHAT and FNYEAQ (reference sequence). Unmatched junction bases numbered 3, after V lost 4 bases and J lost 7 bases. The CDR3 is made up of 14 amino acids. The chain's CDR3 is CASSSGQGIGELFF. The CDR3 nucleotides are TGTGCCAGCAGCTCGGGACAGGGGATCGGGGAGCTGTTTTTT.

The chain links TRBV2 to TRBJ2-4, with D uncertain. V lost 6 bases and J 0 bases, leaving 12 bases between the germline ends. The CDR3 totals 15 residues. The V gene's germline CDR1 is SNHLY and CDR2 FYNNEI. CDR3 sequence reads: CASSSPDLAKNIQYF. In nucleotides, the CDR3 is TGTGCCAGCAGCAGCCCCGACTTAGCCAAAAACATTCAGTACTTC.

The V gene is TRBV15, the J gene TRBJ1-3, with D possibly being TRBD1 (5 bases). The CDR3 contains 13 residues. Trimming left V 5 bases short and J 9 bases short, with 14 bases between. Germline assignment: CDR1 LNHNV and CDR2 YYDKDF (reference sequence). The CDR3 is CATSGDGGATIYF. Written as DNA, the CDR3 is TGTGCCACCAGCGGGGACGGAGGTGCCACCATATATTTT.

The rearrangement joins TRBV29-1 to TRBJ2-1; possibly TRBD1 or TRBD2 for D (5 bases each). Germline-derived CDR1 and CDR2 are SQVTM and ANQGSEA. The ends were cut back, 4 bases at V and 6 bases at J, with 13 bases in the middle. The CDR3 has 13 amino acids. CDR3 sequence (DNA): TGCAGCGTTGGGGGACCTAGCTTCAATGAGCAGTTCTTC. It is translated as CSVGGPSFNEQFF.

This clone has more than one count but fewer than ten. The gene calls are TRBV6-6 and TRBJ2-1, with D possibly being TRBD2 (5 bases). Looked up from germline, CDR1 is MNHNY and CDR2 is SVGAGI (reference sequence). Trimming cost V 6 bases and J 1 base, with 13 bases left between them. The CDR3 has 15 residues. Here the CDR3 reads CASRPGLLSYNEQFF. The CDR3 nucleotides read TGTGCCAGCAGACCCGGACTTCTTTCCTACAATGAGCAGTTCTTC.

V gene TRBV6-6 combines with J gene TRBJ2-5; D uncertain. The CDR3 contains 13 residues. V was trimmed by 5 bases and J by 2 bases, leaving 9 bases between them. CDR1 is MNHNY and CDR2 is SVGAGI in the germline V gene (reference sequence). The chain's CDR3 is CASSRPEQETQYF. The CDR3 bases are TGTGCCAGCAGTAGGCCCGAGCAAGAGACCCAGTACTTC.

This clone was detected only once. The chain is built from TRBV7-9 and TRBJ2-3, with unresolved D. The CDR3 is made up of 15 amino acids. CDR1 is SEHNR, CDR2 FQNEAQ, per germline (reference sequence). The V gene lost 1 base and the J gene lost 0 bases, with 8 bases spanning the gap. The CDR3 loop is CASSLDAGSTDTQYF. The CDR3 bases are TGTGCCAGCAGCTTAGACGCCGGCAGCACAGATACGCAGTATTTT. Supplemented by reference TRBV7-9 and TRBJ2-3, the full variable domain reads DTGVSQNPRHKITKRGQNVTFRCDPISEHNRLYWYRQTLGQGPEFLTYFQNEAQLEKSRLLSDRFSAERPKGSFSTLEIQRTEQGDSAMYLCASSLDAGSTDTQYFGPGTRLTVL.